Listed here are 8 T cell receptor beta chains from one sample, sequenced in a study of OX40 agonist ivuxolimab in advanced cancers. Generated by immunoSEQ multiplex PCR, the TCRdb table keeps only in-frame clones and is missing some. The sample lists about 36,000 clones, 70% to 80% occurring once. Source: CD4+ or CD8+ T cells sorted from blood, taken in a trial of the OX40 agonist ivuxolimab. These receptors were obtained from an adult with an advanced solid tumor such as melanoma, head and neck, liver or kidney cancer.

The V gene is TRBV6-5, the J gene TRBJ2-2; 7 bases agree with TRBD2. This CDR3 has 16 amino acids. Germline CDR1 MNHEY, CDR2 SVGAGI. The V and J ends lost 1 base and 5 bases, in that order; junction bases with no gene match: 7. Here the CDR3 DNA reads TGTGCCAGCAGTTACTTCTCGGGGGGAACGACCGGGGAGCTGTTTTTT. It encodes CASSYFSGGTTGELFF.

Many counts were recorded for this clone. Other DNA sequences in this specimen translate into the identical CDR3. The chain has TRBV9 and TRBJ1-1; unclear D gene. Trimming removed 0 bases at V and 1 base at J, with 7 bases between. From germline, CDR1 is SGDLS and CDR2 YYNGEE. The CDR3 runs 14 residues. CDR3 in DNA: TGTGCCAGCAGCGTAGCCCCCCGGAACACTGAAGCTTTCTTT. Its translation is CASSVAPRNTEAFF.

This clone was observed a few times. CDR3 residues: CASRYPGTEAFF. The DNA of the CDR3 is TGTGCCAGCAGGTACCCGGGCACTGAAGCTTTCTTT. The chain recombines TRBV6-1 with TRBJ1-1; no clear D gene. This CDR3 has 12 residues. Trimming removed 6 bases from V and 4 bases from J, with 9 bases in between. Germline V gives CDR1 MNHNS, CDR2 SASEGT.

V is TRBV6-6 and J is TRBJ1-2; D is undetermined. This CDR3 contains 13 residues. Germline loops: CDR1 MNHNY, CDR2 SVGAGI (reference sequence). With 6 bases removed from V and 4 bases from J, the gap between germline ends came to 12 bases. The CDR3 coding sequence is TGTGCCAGCAGGTACGACCGGACCTATGGCTACACCTTC. Encoded protein: CASRYDRTYGYTF.

The chain links TRBV9 to TRBJ1-2; 8 nucleotides agree with TRBD1. CDR1 is SGDLS, CDR2 YYNGEE, per germline. Unmatched junction bases numbered 6, after V lost 4 bases and J lost 4 bases. CDR3 length equals 14 residues. DNA of the CDR3: TGTGCCAGCAGCAGGGGACAGGAGTCCTATGGCTACACCTTC. It encodes CASSRGQESYGYTF.

This chain uses TRBV4-3 with TRBJ1-3; D may be TRBD1 (5 bases). The V and J ends lost 0 bases and 4 bases respectively, with 13 bases between them. The CDR3 has 16 amino acids. The germline gives CDR1 LGHNA, CDR2 YSLEER. CDR3 nucleotides: TGCGCCAGCAGCCAAGATAGCCGGACAACGGGAAACACCATATATTTT. It translates to CASSQDSRTTGNTIYF.

The genes are TRBV27 and TRBJ2-7; D is unresolved. V was clipped by 2 bases and J by 3 bases, with 8 bases between them. Germline CDR1 and CDR2: MNHEY and SMNVEV (reference sequence). CDR3 length equals 13 residues. The CDR3 protein is CASSLAINYEQYF. The DNA for the CDR3 is TGTGCCAGCAGTTTAGCCATAAACTACGAGCAGTACTTC.

The J gene is TRBJ2-5, the V gene TRBV9; a weak D match, TRBD2 (6 bases). The CDR3 spans 15 residues. V was cut by 3 bases and J by 4 bases, with 16 bases left in between. CDR1 SGDLS and CDR2 YYNGEE come from the germline V gene. The CDR3 DNA reads as TGTGCCAGCAGCGCTTCCGGGGGAACAAGAGAGACCCAGTACTTC. It codes for CASSASGGTRETQYF.